What follows is one TCR beta chain and its context. Only in-frame clones appear in the TCRdb table, and some are missing; sequencing was by immunoSEQ multiplex PCR. This table holds about 240,000 clones, roughly 86% found once. This sample is drawn from a study of cytomegalovirus exposure and HLA in healthy donors. Germline values: CDR1 MDHEN, CDR2 SYDVKM. V was clipped by 4 bases and J by 6 bases; unmatched bases: 9. This CDR3 is 15 amino acids long. The chain carries TRBV28 and TRBJ2-5, with TRBD1 matching over 9 bases. The TCR sequence derives from a woman aged 25 to 39 in good health and CMV-seropositive. The sample was PBMCs. The CDR3 coding sequence is TGTGCCAGCAGTTCTGGGACAGGGATCGCGAAGACCCAGTACTTC. This codes for CASSSGTGIAKTQYF.